This TCR beta chain was found in a study of blood T cell repertoires in COVID-19. Background on the study: Acute-phase and convalescent COVID-19 samples originated in the United States, Italy and Spain.

Original analysis: The authors estimated nucleated cell counts from reference gene primer amplification. Profiling relied on immunoSEQ multiplex PCR, and the TCRdb table lists in-frame clones only, not all of them. From that table come the V and J calls and clone size; the DNA was used to work out D and trimming. The data hold 300,000 to 400,000 clones, with 85% to 90% observed a single time. Only one count was recorded for this clone. All enrollees were roughly 18 to 95 years old and from around 25 US areas. Recovered participants had two consecutive negative NP/OP PCR tests, healthcare professional clearance, or symptom resolution. The receptor's source is a man aged 18 to 29 who had recovered from COVID-19. The sample consisted of PBMCs or T cells enriched from blood (not recorded which).

CDR3 sequence reads: CASSSTFSYTGELFF. CDR3 bases: TGTGCCAGCAGCTCCACCTTTAGTTACACCGGGGAGCTGTTTTTT. The chain links TRBV7-7 to TRBJ2-2; D is unclear. From germline, CDR1 is SSHAT and CDR2 FNYEAQ (reference sequence). V was trimmed by 4 bases and J by 3 bases, leaving 12 bases between them. The CDR3 covers 15 residues.